The rows below give T cell receptor beta chains drawn from one sample of a study of blood T cell repertoires in COVID-19. The method was immunoSEQ multiplex PCR; TCRdb's version includes in-frame clones alone and lacks a portion of them. Among approximately 300,000 clones listed, 89% were seen once. Input material: peripheral blood. The receptors originated from a woman younger than 45 with COVID-19, enrolled during active disease. Each CDR3 is given without its conserved first and last residue. D genes are given only for firm matches. Clone sizes are given selectively: once, few, many, or a class where the clone is expanded.

D: TRBD1
length: 10
size: NA
J: TRBJ1-3
V: TRBV25-1
CDR3: ASIGQGNTIY

D: NA
length: 12
size: NA
J: TRBJ2-2
V: TRBV19
CDR3: ASSPDKGPGELF

D: TRBD2
length: 13
size: once
J: TRBJ2-1
V: TRBV4-1
CDR3: ASSHPGLASREQF

D: TRBD1
length: 14
size: NA
J: TRBJ1-5
V: TRBV6-1
CDR3: ASSEGGQGLDQPQH

D: NA
length: 9
size: NA
J: TRBJ1-4
V: TRBV19
CDR3: ASSTPGGLF

D: TRBD1
length: 14
size: NA
J: TRBJ1-2
V: TRBV13
CDR3: ASSLSVGTGSSGYT

D: TRBD2
length: 11
size: NA
J: TRBJ2-3
V: TRBV10-3
CDR3: ATGAGEGDTQY

D: TRBD1
length: 16
size: NA
J: TRBJ1-2
V: TRBV5-6
CDR3: ASSRRGTGAGGNYGYT

D: TRBD2
length: 13
size: NA
J: TRBJ2-5
V: TRBV6-5
CDR3: ASSYAGGSSETQY

D: NA
length: 14
size: NA
J: TRBJ2-2
V: TRBV9
CDR3: ASSVVEGAKTGELF

D: TRBD1
length: 14
size: NA
J: TRBJ2-2
V: TRBV14
CDR3: ASSQYRDRDTGELF

D: NA
length: 12
size: NA
J: TRBJ1-3
V: TRBV7-9
CDR3: ASSLNSAGNTIY

D: NA
length: 12
size: NA
J: TRBJ1-1
V: TRBV9
CDR3: ASSPGGGGTEAF

D: TRBD1
length: 17
size: NA
J: TRBJ1-2
V: TRBV9
CDR3: ASSLREGDRGPSGYGYT

D: NA
length: 13
size: NA
J: TRBJ2-7
V: TRBV7-2
CDR3: ASSSPSQAFYEQY

D: NA
length: 12
size: NA
J: TRBJ1-1
V: TRBV6-6
CDR3: ASSYAESNTEAF

D: NA
length: 12
size: NA
J: TRBJ2-3
V: TRBV6-6
CDR3: ASSRTDSTDTQY

D: NA
length: 13
size: NA
J: TRBJ1-3
V: TRBV9
CDR3: ASSVDGAAGNTIY

D: NA
length: 12
size: NA
J: TRBJ1-3
V: TRBV7-9
CDR3: ASTLGTSGNTIY

D: NA
length: 13
size: NA
J: TRBJ1-2
V: TRBV27
CDR3: ASRDPGWGNYGYT

D: TRBD2
length: 16
size: NA
J: TRBJ2-3
V: TRBV19
CDR3: ASSIWRGSGGLTDTQY

D: TRBD2
length: 12
size: NA
J: TRBJ2-3
V: TRBV5-1
CDR3: ASSLERGADTQY

D: TRBD2
length: 13
size: NA
J: TRBJ2-1
V: TRBV6-5
CDR3: ASSRGLAIDNEQF